This TCR beta chain comes out of a study of blood T cell repertoires in COVID-19 (dated by TCRdb to 2018 to 2020). About the full investigation: Samples from collaborators originated in the United States, Italy and Spain and spanned both the acute and convalescent phases of COVID-19. The material from the prospective study consisted of cDNA or gDNA derived from T cells, B-cell-depleted T cells, or PBMCs. A de-identified subject ID, COVID-19 status, age in years and sex were almost always included in the sample metadata. Where available, HLA class I and class II types were obtained from metadata supplied by the sample provider rather than from assay-based typing. The repertoires were released in a freely available public database intended as a resource for research on the immune response to SARS-CoV-2. Samples came from the ongoing ImmuneRACE study (first 160 participants) plus 1,254 subjects from 6 global collaborators. Deeply sampled blood TCRbeta repertoires from subjects exposed to, actively infected with, or recovered from COVID-19 were included in the dataset.

On this clone: It has no known antigen specificity. Base qualities are not at hand, and no much larger clone is one base apart.

TCRbeta CDR3 regions were amplified from genomic DNA using the immunoSEQ Assay, a bias-controlled multiplex PCR. On the authors' methods: Nucleated cell counts per sample were estimated from amplification of reference gene primers within the assay. To quantify the absolute abundance of each unique TCRbeta CDR3 rearrangement, sequence reads were collapsed and filtered. For each sample, productive Simpson clonality was calculated as the square root of Simpson's diversity index across productive rearrangements. The source is immuneACCESS, and TCRdb retained only in-frame sequences with V and J called. Part of the clones is not carried over; for the studies checked, unresolved V genes explain less than half of this, and the remainder is unexplained. The DNA was the basis for D and trimming; V, J and clone size are from that table. The sample table lists approximately 91,000 clones, 80% of them with a count of one. Together, the top ten hold around 19% of the sample.

From its cysteine to its phenylalanine, the CDR3 spans 14 amino acids. The entry retains the CDR3 DNA only, 42 bases that are in frame from base 1. Per the germline V gene, SGHDT is the CDR1 and YYEEEE is the CDR2. V was cut back by 5 bases and J by 4 bases, leaving a gap of 15 bases between them. Each collaborating institution followed its own protocols to collect whole blood in K2EDTA tubes. For TCRbeta analysis, collaborators shipped samples in one of three forms: frozen whole blood, isolated PBMCs, or DNA extracted from either of those sample types. Beyond this particular receptor, the publication reports: Clinical and demographic metadata were provided uncurated, with the amount varying by source and participant.

Sequenced sample: peripheral blood. The chain was built from TRBV5-6 and TRBJ1-2; the D segment could be TRBD1, given 6 matching bases. This receptor was taken from a human donor in a cohort sampled during active COVID-19. CDR3 sequence: CASRTLGAGYGYTF. DNA sequence: TGTGCCAGCAGAACCCTGGGGGCCGGCTATGGCTACACCTTC. With the rest looked up from the reference TRBV5-6 and TRBJ1-2 genes rather than sequenced, the full variable domain is DAGVTQSPTHLIKTRGQQVTLRCSPKSGHDTVSWYQQALGQGPQFIFQYYEEEERQRGNFPDRFSGHQFPNYSSELNVNALLLGDSALYLCASRTLGAGYGYTFGSGTRLTVV.